This record covers a single T cell receptor (beta chain). The data originate from a study of shared T cell receptors in the human thymus. Produced via immunoSEQ multiplex PCR; TCRdb's table is partial and in-frame only. Of 450,000 to 650,000 clones detected, 78% appear once; the ten largest clones hold more than 0.01%. Between the trimmed V and J ends, which lost 0 bases and 4 bases, there was a span of 13 bases. This CDR3 contains 15 residues. Germline lookup yields CDR1 MNHEY and CDR2 SVGAGI. Another study also made use of these data, one on human thymus T cells. That study adds: Thymus tissue was removed during corrective cardiac surgery. Across thymic and blood repertoires, the usage of V and J genes appeared to be biased.

The chain recombines TRBV6-5 with TRBJ2-7; D is perhaps TRBD2 (6 bases). This sequence was found in a boy less than two years old with a congenital heart defect. The sample taken for sequencing was thymocytes. CDR3 sequence reads: CASSYSSGAMYEQYF. CDR3 DNA: TGTGCCAGCAGTTACTCTTCGGGAGCTATGTACGAGCAGTACTTC.